The subject of this entry is one T cell receptor (beta chain). This sample is drawn from a study of blood T cell repertoires in COVID-19. Study-wide background: T cells, B-cell-depleted T cells, or PBMCs provided the cDNA or gDNA that served as material.

This CDR3 comprises 21 residues. V lost 0 bases and J lost 1; bases outside the gene matches: 13. Per the authors' pipeline: Quantification of nucleated cells was approximated via reference gene primer amplification. Profiling relied on immunoSEQ multiplex PCR, and the TCRdb table lists in-frame clones only, not all of them. The V and J calls and clone size were taken over from that table, and D and trimming were inferred from the DNA. The sample carries approximately 220,000 clones, more than 75% recorded once. This sequence joins TRBV23-1 and TRBJ1-5; 12 bases are shared with TRBD1. TRBV23-1 is identified as an open reading frame with a role that is uncertain. The sequenced sample was peripheral blood. The receptor was derived from a middle-aged man who had recovered from COVID-19. As DNA, the CDR3 is TGCGCCAGCAGTCAATCGGGGGACAGGGGGCGACGGTTTGAAAGCAATCAGCCCCAGCATTTT. Translated: CASSQSGDRGRRFESNQPQHF.